Following are 13 T cell receptor beta chains from one sample sequenced in a study of untreated major depressive disorder. TCRdb keeps only in-frame clones here, not all; method: immunoSEQ multiplex PCR. Among just under 20,000 clones listed, approximately 87% were seen once. Sequenced material: CD4+ T cells from PBMCs. The receptors derive from a woman aged 25 to 45 in good health.

This CDR3 reads CASSHTLGAQHF. CDR3 nucleotides: TGTGCCAGCAGCCATACCCTGGGGGCCCAGCATTTT. The chain recombines TRBV6-1 with TRBJ1-5, with TRBD1 as a possible D gene (5 bases). The CDR3 loop spans 12 amino acids. Germline V gene lookup returns CDR1 MNHNS and CDR2 SASEGT. V was clipped by 6 bases and J by 11 bases, with 14 bases between them.

The table lists this clone with a count of one. J is TRBJ2-1 and V is TRBV5-1; D perhaps matches TRBD1 (6 bases). In germline, CDR1 is SGHRS, CDR2 YFSETQ. The ends were cut back, 3 bases at V and 4 bases at J, with 14 bases in the middle. The CDR3 runs 15 residues. The CDR3 nucleotides read TGCGCCAGCAGCTCCGTAGTAGGGGGATACAATGAGCAGTTCTTC. It encodes CASSSVVGGYNEQFF.

This clone was seen only a few times. This chain links TRBV6-9 with TRBJ1-2; TRBD1 might be the D (6 bases). Trimming took 6 bases from V and 1 from J, leaving 18 bases between them. The CDR3 spans 16 residues. CDR1 is MNHGY and CDR2 is SVAAGI in the germline V gene. Here the CDR3 reads CASSPRQARVNYGYTF. DNA for the CDR3: TGTGCCAGCAGCCCTCGACAGGCCCGGGTTAACTATGGCTACACCTTC.

This clone was found a few times. This sequence joins TRBV14 and TRBJ1-3, with 10 bases matching TRBD1. The trim removed 7 bases at V and 7 bases at J, leaving 10 bases unmatched. Germline V gene sequence: CDR1 SGHDN, CDR2 FVKESK. The CDR3 has 15 residues. CDR3: CASMCRQGARNTIYF. CDR3 DNA sequence: TGTGCCAGCATGTGCAGACAGGGGGCGAGGAACACCATATATTTT.

The chain links TRBV4-1 to TRBJ2-1; 7 nucleotides align to TRBD1. The V gene end was trimmed by 1 base and the J gene end by 6 bases; junction bases not matched to a gene: 15. This CDR3 region has 18 residues. Germline CDR1 and CDR2: MGHRA and YSYEKL. As DNA, the CDR3 is TGCGCCAGCAGCCAAGTGGATCTGGGTTTAAGGGGGCTCAATGAGCAGTTCTTC. This encodes CASSQVDLGLRGLNEQFF.

This rearrangement joins TRBV7-8 to TRBJ2-7; D is perhaps TRBD1 (6 bases). The germline gives CDR1 SGHVS, CDR2 FQNEAQ. This CDR3 contains 12 residues. V lost 6 bases and J 5 bases, leaving 11 bases between the germline ends. The CDR3 spells CASRLQGHEQYF. The CDR3 DNA is TGTGCCAGCAGACTACAGGGCCACGAGCAGTACTTC.

V and J are TRBV5-1 and TRBJ2-2; possibly TRBD2 for D (6 bases). Trimming took off 3 bases at V and 5 bases at J, with 14 bases between the two ends. Germline V CDR1 and CDR2: SGHRS, YFSETQ. The CDR3 has 15 residues. CDR3 sequence: CASSSFAGGTGELFF. The CDR3 nucleotides are TGCGCCAGCAGCTCCTTCGCCGGGGGAACCGGGGAGCTGTTTTTT. Variable domain in full (rest from reference TRBV5-1 and TRBJ2-2): KAGVTQTPRYLIKTRGQQVTLSCSPISGHRSVSWYQQTPGQGLQFLFEYFSETQRNKGNFPGRFSGRQFSNSRSEMNVSTLELGDSALYLCASSSFAGGTGELFFGEGSRLTVL.

Turning to this clone: Other DNA sequences in this sample translate to the same CDR3. The chain recombines TRBV4-3 with TRBJ2-7, with TRBD2 as a possible D gene (5 bases). The CDR3 length is 14 residues. Germline values: CDR1 LGHNA, CDR2 YSLEER. Between the trimmed V and J ends, which lost 0 bases and 2 bases, there was a span of 8 bases. CDR3 nucleotide sequence: TGCGCCAGCAGCCAAGACGGAGGCCCCTACGAGCAGTACTTC. Encoded protein: CASSQDGGPYEQYF.

V gene TRBV19 combines with J gene TRBJ1-2, with D maybe TRBD1 (5 bases). Per germline, CDR1 LNHDA and CDR2 SQIVND (reference sequence). V was clipped by 7 bases and J by 6 bases, with 21 bases between them. The CDR3 is 15 amino acids. The chain's CDR3 is CASKGRDRATDGYTF. The CDR3 coding sequence is TGTGCCAGTAAAGGTCGTGACAGAGCTACCGATGGCTACACCTTC.

This chain joins TRBV12-5 and TRBJ1-1, with TRBD1 matching over 7 bases. The V gene's germline CDR1 is LGHNT and CDR2 FRNRAP. V shed 5 bases, J shed 4 bases, and the junction held 7 bases outside the gene matches. This CDR3 has 14 amino acids. The CDR3 reads CASGLSGGGTEAFF. The CDR3 coding sequence is TGTGCTAGTGGTCTCTCAGGGGGAGGCACTGAAGCTTTCTTT.

For this clone: At the DNA level, this CDR3 is encoded by other sequences in the same sample as well. The chain carries TRBV7-3 and TRBJ2-5, with 7 bases aligning to TRBD2. V gave up 5 bases and J gave up 4 bases; unmatched junction bases: 4. CDR1 SGHTA and CDR2 FQGTGA come from the germline V gene. The CDR3 totals 13 residues. CDR3 region: CASSLREGETQYF. The CDR3 nucleotides read TGTGCCAGCAGCCTTAGGGAGGGAGAGACCCAGTACTTC.

J is TRBJ1-2 and V is TRBV28; the D gene is possibly TRBD1 (6 bases). CDR3 length equals 13 residues. Germline CDR1 is MDHEN and CDR2 is SYDVKM. V shed 6 bases and J shed 6 bases, with 14 bases lying between them. This CDR3 is CASRNRVWNGYTF. CDR3 in DNA: TGTGCCAGCAGAAACAGGGTTTGGAATGGCTACACCTTC.

The DNA for the CDR3 is TGTGCCAGCAGTGAAAAGGGGGCTAGCGGGGATGGGGAGCAGTACTTC. This sequence encodes CASSEKGASGDGEQYF. This rearrangement joins TRBV2 to TRBJ2-7; 9 nucleotides align to TRBD2. Germline lookup yields CDR1 SNHLY and CDR2 FYNNEI. The CDR3 runs to 16 residues. V dropped 2 bases and J dropped 7; count of bases not matched to a gene: 12. Filled out from reference TRBV2 and TRBJ2-7, the complete variable domain reads EPEVTQTPSHQVTQMGQEVILRCVPISNHLYFYWYRQILGQKVEFLVSFYNNEISEKSEIFDDQFSVERPDGSNFTLKIRSTKLEDSAMYFCASSEKGASGDGEQYFGPGTRLTVT.